These T cell receptor beta chains were read from a single sample in a study of low-dose radiotherapy and immunotherapy resistance in tumors. TCRdb itself ran the reads through MiXCR, one entry per CDR3 protein. The repertoire has around 69,000 distinct CDR3 sequences, around 30% of them found once; the top ten carry around 10%. The source was PBMCs, collected before treatment. The receptors come from a female donor with ovarian cancer. Both conserved end residues are part of each CDR3. A D gene is named only where the DNA matches it firmly. Not all rows give a size; the values are once, few, many and, for expanded clones, a class.

j_call | v_call | d_call | clone_size | cdr3_aa | cdr3_nt
TRBJ2-3 | TRBV5-4 | NA | medium-sized | CASSADPTDTQYF | TGTGCCAGCAGCGCCGACCCTACAGATACGCAGTATTTT
TRBJ2-5 | TRBV4-2 | TRBD2 | many | CASSQDRRGGLETQYF | TGTGCCAGCAGCCAAGATAGGCGGGGGGGCCTGGAGACCCAGTACTTC
TRBJ2-1 | TRBV4-3 | TRBD2 | NA | CASSQDSRQVAGRYNEQFF | TGCGCCAGCAGCCAAGATTCGCGTCAGGTAGCGGGGCGATACAATGAGCAGTTCTTC
TRBJ1-2 | TRBV9 | NA | once | CASSVAGVEDRSNYGYTF | TGTGCCAGCAGCGTAGCGGGGGTGGAAGATAGGTCTAACTATGGCTACACCTTC
TRBJ2-2 | TRBV6-2/TRBV6-3 | NA | NA | CASSLGRGNTGELFF | TGTGCCAGCAGTTTGGGCAGGGGGAACACCGGGGAGCTGTTTTTT
TRBJ2-1 | TRBV27 | NA | few | CASRMKSYNEQFF | TGTGCCAGCAGAATGAAGTCCTACAATGAGCAGTTCTTC
TRBJ2-1 | TRBV6-5 | TRBD2 | many | CASSLKRESGNEQFF | TGTGCCAGCAGTCTCAAGCGGGAGTCGGGCAATGAGCAGTTCTTC
TRBJ2-5 | TRBV5-1 | TRBD1 | many | CASSLTGGEGETQYF | TGCGCCAGCAGCTTGACAGGGGGCGAAGGAGAGACCCAGTACTTC
TRBJ1-1 | TRBV6-4 | TRBD1 | NA | CASRDWDRGTEAFF | TGTGCCAGCAGAGATTGGGACAGGGGTACTGAAGCTTTCTTT
TRBJ1-1 | TRBV19 | TRBD1 | many | CASRRTGGTPATEAFF | TGTGCCAGTCGAAGGACAGGGGGAACTCCGGCCACTGAAGCTTTCTTT
TRBJ2-1 | TRBV2 | TRBD2 | few | CASRPAGGSNEQFF | TGTGCCAGCCGCCCAGCGGGAGGGTCCAATGAGCAGTTCTTC
TRBJ2-2 | TRBV6-2/TRBV6-3 | NA | NA | CASSYSDSDPNTGELFF | TGTGCCAGCAGTTACTCGGATAGCGACCCGAACACCGGGGAGCTGTTTTTT
TRBJ2-2 | TRBV29-1 | TRBD2 | many | CSVAAGGWDTGELFF | TGCAGCGTTGCCGCGGGGGGTTGGGACACCGGGGAGCTGTTTTTT
TRBJ2-5 | TRBV29-1 | NA | many | CSVEQNQETQYF | TGCAGCGTTGAACAGAACCAAGAGACCCAGTACTTC
TRBJ1-1 | TRBV18 | NA | NA | CASSQNTDIAGDEAFF | TGTGCCAGCTCCCAGAACACCGATATAGCTGGGGATGAAGCTTTCTTT
TRBJ2-2 | TRBV2 | TRBD2 | NA | CASSLAGGPSGELFF | TGTGCCAGCAGTCTAGCGGGAGGGCCCTCCGGGGAGCTGTTTTTT
TRBJ2-2 | TRBV5-4 | NA | few | CASSFTRGVSGELFF | TGTGCCAGCAGCTTCACCAGGGGGGTGAGCGGGGAGCTGTTTTTT
TRBJ2-3 | TRBV5-1 | TRBD2 | NA | CASSFLAGGKPTDTQYF | TGCGCCAGCAGCTTTCTAGCGGGAGGGAAACCCACAGATACGCAGTATTTT
TRBJ2-5 | TRBV7-3 | TRBD2 | many | CASSPIAGATQYF | TGTGCCAGCAGCCCGATAGCGGGAGCGACCCAGTACTTC
TRBJ1-4 | TRBV11-2 | NA | NA | CASSLGAQGRVGEKLFF | TGTGCCAGCAGCTTAGGGGCCCAGGGAAGGGTTGGTGAAAAACTGTTTTTT
TRBJ1-2 | TRBV7-2 | NA | many | CASSFRDASLGGYTF | TGTGCCAGCAGCTTCCGGGACGCATCGCTCGGGGGCTACACCTTC
TRBJ1-1 | TRBV19 | NA | many | CASSTTVNTEAFF | TGTGCCAGTAGTACGACGGTGAACACTGAAGCTTTCTTT
TRBJ2-2 | TRBV12-3/TRBV12-4 | NA | many | CASTPKAGELFF | TGTGCCAGCACTCCGAAGGCCGGGGAGCTGTTTTTT
TRBJ1-2 | TRBV7-3 | TRBD1 | NA | CASSLTPRGDYGYTF | TGTGCCAGCAGCTTAACGCCCAGGGGGGACTATGGCTACACCTTC
TRBJ2-6 | TRBV20-1 | NA | NA | CSASVRGSGANVLTF | TGCAGTGCCTCCGTGAGGGGCTCTGGGGCCAACGTCCTGACTTTC
TRBJ2-3 | TRBV6-4 | TRBD2 | many | CASSDSTSSGTGDTQYF | TGTGCCAGCAGTGACTCGACTAGCTCGGGGACGGGAGATACGCAGTATTTT
TRBJ2-7 | TRBV5-4 | NA | many | CASSGGDRLPPYEQYF | TGTGCCAGCAGCGGGGGGGACAGACTTCCACCCTACGAGCAGTACTTC
TRBJ1-1 | TRBV18 | TRBD1 | NA | CASSPQDRARDTEAFF | TGTGCCAGCTCACCACAAGACAGGGCCAGGGACACTGAAGCTTTCTTT
TRBJ2-7 | TRBV6-2/TRBV6-3 | NA | few | CASSPTTYEQYF | TGTGCCAGCAGCCCAACCACCTACGAGCAGTACTTC
TRBJ1-4 | TRBV7-3 | TRBD1 | NA | CASSTWGQGEEKLFF | TGTGCCAGCAGCACCTGGGGACAGGGAGAGGAAAAACTGTTTTTT
TRBJ2-6 | TRBV7-2 | NA | many | CASTRISGANVLTF | TGTGCCAGCACCCGGATCTCTGGGGCCAACGTCCTGACTTTC
TRBJ2-6 | TRBV20-1 | NA | NA | CSADTSGANVLTF | TGCAGTGCCGATACCTCTGGGGCCAACGTCCTGACTTTC
TRBJ2-3 | TRBV2 | NA | few | CASNGGPDTQYF | TGTGCCAGCAACGGCGGTCCAGATACGCAGTATTTT
TRBJ2-1 | TRBV10-3 | TRBD1 | many | CAISESGDRYNEQFF | TGTGCCATCAGTGAGTCGGGGGACAGATACAATGAGCAGTTCTTC
TRBJ2-7 | TRBV6-8 | TRBD1 | many | CASSPTGGLHEQYF | TGTGCCAGCAGCCCGACAGGGGGTCTTCACGAGCAGTACTTC
TRBJ2-7 | TRBV28 | NA | many | CASSLIQAVAEQYF | TGTGCCAGCAGTTTAATCCAGGCCGTTGCGGAGCAGTACTTC
TRBJ1-4 | TRBV7-9 | NA | many | CASRSDGGKLFF | TGTGCCAGCAGGTCAGACGGGGGAAAACTGTTTTTT
TRBJ2-2 | TRBV19 | NA | many | CASSADSANTGELFF | TGTGCCAGTAGTGCGGACAGTGCGAACACCGGGGAGCTGTTTTTT
TRBJ1-1 | TRBV4-1 | NA | many | CASRQGFLNTEAFF | TGCGCCAGCAGGCAAGGGTTTCTGAACACTGAAGCTTTCTTT
TRBJ2-3 | TRBV7-3 | TRBD2 | many | CASSPKTSGGVVDTQYF | TGTGCCAGCAGCCCAAAGACTAGCGGGGGAGTCGTAGATACGCAGTATTTT
TRBJ2-5 | TRBV4-2 | TRBD2 | NA | CASSQDNGGGLETQYF | TGTGCCAGCAGCCAAGATAACGGGGGGGGCCTAGAGACCCAGTACTTC
TRBJ2-1 | TRBV6-2/TRBV6-3 | NA | many | CASSRGGEVGYEQFF | TGTGCCAGCAGCCGAGGAGGGGAGGTTGGCTATGAGCAGTTCTTC
TRBJ2-7 | TRBV20-1 | NA | many | CSARGRGSRNSYEQYF | TGCAGTGCTAGAGGTCGGGGTTCTAGGAACTCCTACGAGCAGTACTTC
TRBJ2-1 | TRBV5-6 | NA | NA | CASSLASFYEQFF | TGTGCCAGCAGCTTGGCCAGCTTTTATGAGCAGTTCTTC
TRBJ2-1 | TRBV28 | TRBD2 | NA | CASSLLGSLAGDNEQFF | TGTGCCAGCAGTTTATTGGGGTCCCTAGCGGGAGATAATGAGCAGTTCTTC
TRBJ2-5 | TRBV29-1 | TRBD2 | many | CSAVRGAISETQYF | TGCAGCGCCGTGCGGGGGGCGATTTCGGAGACCCAGTACTTC
TRBJ2-7 | TRBV10-3 | NA | many | CAINDQGRSEQYF | TGTGCCATCAATGACCAGGGAAGGAGCGAGCAGTACTTC
TRBJ2-3 | TRBV21-1 | NA | many | CASTGQGSVDTQYF | TGTGCCAGCACCGGACAGGGGTCGGTAGATACGCAGTATTTT